The 14 T cell receptor beta chains listed next were all sequenced from one sample in a study of blood T cells in healthy people across ages. It was with a sample-barcoded 5' primer and a J-beta primer mix that a second PCR of roughly 7 to 12 cycles was run. TCRdb independently ran MiXCR on the 5' RACE reads; one entry per CDR3 protein. This table has over 600,000 distinct CDR3 sequences, about 61% appearing once. The sequenced sample consisted of blood. All receptors derive from a man aged 35-49 years in good health.

The chain links TRBV28 to TRBJ2-4; D may be TRBD1 or TRBD2 (5 bases each). The end of the DNA aligns better with TRBJ2-7, so the J call may be wrong. The CDR3 length is 15 residues. Germline CDR1 reads MDHEN; CDR2 reads SYDVKM. The CDR3 DNA reads TGTGCCAGCAGTTTCAGAACGGGACCCCATTACGAGCAGTACTTC. The encoded protein is CASSFRTGPHYEQYF.

The rearrangement joins TRBV6-5 to TRBJ2-4, with D unclear. The J call is uncertain, as TRBJ2-7 better fits the DNA end. In germline, CDR1 is MNHEY, CDR2 SVGAGI. The CDR3 loop spans 16 amino acids. CDR3 nucleotide sequence: TGTGCCAGCAGTTACTCGGGCAGCAACCCTTCTTACGAGCAGTACTTC. It specifies CASSYSGSNPSYEQYF.

DNA for the CDR3: TGTGCCAGCATCCCCTGGACAGGGGCAAGCGGCTACACCTTC. It yields the protein CASIPWTGASGYTF. The rearrangement joins TRBV27 to TRBJ1-2; the match to TRBD1 covers 9 bases. Germline V gene data show CDR1 as MNHEY and CDR2 as SMNVEV (reference sequence). The CDR3 sequence is 14 residues long. V lost 7 bases to trimming and J lost 8 bases; unmatched junction nucleotides: 11.

This clonotype has only a few counts. The V call is TRBV20-1, the J call TRBJ2-7, with 9 nucleotides matching TRBD2. Germline V gene lookup returns CDR1 DFQATT and CDR2 SNEGSKA (reference sequence). The CDR3 contains 15 residues. CDR3 loop: CSPRSAGGPDYEQYF. CDR3 sequence (DNA): TGCAGCCCGAGGAGTGCGGGAGGGCCGGACTACGAGCAGTACTTC.

The chain employs TRBV28 and TRBJ2-3, with 11 bases matching TRBD2. Germline trimming cut 6 bases from V and 4 bases from J; bases unmatched to any gene: 9. Germline V gene data show CDR1 as MDHEN and CDR2 as SYDVKM. This CDR3 is 16 amino acids long. CDR3 sequence: CASRPPGLAVSDTQYF. The CDR3 region has the DNA TGTGCCAGCAGACCTCCGGGACTAGCGGTGTCAGATACGCAGTATTTT.

This chain uses TRBV5-1 with TRBJ2-4; D is perhaps TRBD1 (6 bases). This CDR3 region has 15 residues. Germline CDR1 reads SGHRS; CDR2 reads YFSETQ. The V end lost 4 bases, the J end lost 0 bases, and 11 bases lay between the germline ends. The CDR3 sequence is CASSPGVEAKNIQYF. The CDR3 region has the DNA TGCGCCAGCAGCCCAGGGGTGGAAGCCAAAAACATTCAGTACTTC.

This clonotype turned up a few times. The rearrangement uses TRBV29-1 and TRBJ2-5, with D perhaps given as TRBD1 or TRBD2 (5 bases each). V shed 7 bases and J shed 1 base, with 16 bases lying between them. This CDR3 region has 14 residues. Germline assignment: CDR1 SQVTM and CDR2 ANQGSEA. The DNA of the CDR3 is TGCAGCGCTGGGTGGGGACCGTCCCAAGAGACCCAGTACTTC. This codes for CSAGWGPSQETQYF.

V gene TRBV7-9 combines with J gene TRBJ2-1, with 12 positions matching TRBD1. The junction had 11 bases not matched to a gene; V was cut back by 5 bases and J by 3 bases. Germline V gene sequence: CDR1 SEHNR, CDR2 FQNEAQ (reference sequence). CDR3 length: 18 amino acids. CDR3 in amino acids: CASSPPGQGAVNYNEQFF. CDR3 coding DNA: TGTGCCAGCAGCCCGCCGGGACAGGGGGCGGTAAACTACAATGAGCAGTTCTTC.

The V and J genes are TRBV10-3 and TRBJ2-5, with D hard to call. The germline V and J ends were trimmed by 4 bases and 1 base, with 7 bases remaining between them. This CDR3 region has 13 residues. Germline CDR1 and CDR2: ENHRY and SYGVKD. The CDR3 protein is CAISGAVQETQYF. The CDR3, as DNA: TGTGCCATCAGTGGGGCAGTCCAAGAGACCCAGTACTTC.

This chain connects TRBV20-1 to TRBJ1-3, with D hard to call. The V gene lost 3 bases and the J gene lost 4 bases, with 10 bases spanning the gap. The CDR3 has 13 residues. Looked up from germline, CDR1 is DFQATT and CDR2 is SNEGSKA (reference sequence). CDR3 protein: CSASINSGNTIYF. The CDR3 region has the DNA TGCAGTGCTAGTATTAATTCGGGAAACACCATATATTTT.

CDR3 sequence reads: CASSVDLGSQPQHF. The DNA of the CDR3 is TGTGCCAGCAGCGTAGATCTGGGGAGTCAGCCCCAGCATTTT. The chain recombines TRBV9 with TRBJ1-5; D gene ambiguous. Trimming shortened V by 0 bases and J by 6 bases, and 10 bases separated the two germline ends. Germline-derived CDR1 and CDR2 are SGDLS and YYNGEE. The CDR3 loop spans 14 amino acids. Full variable domain (missing parts from reference TRBV9 and TRBJ1-5): DSGVTQTPKHLITATGQRVTLRCSPRSGDLSVYWYQQSLDQGLQFLIQYYNGEERAKGNILERFSAQQFPDLHSELNLSSLELGDSALYFCASSVDLGSQPQHFGDGTRLSIL.

There are a few counts of this clonotype. This chain connects TRBV7-2 to TRBJ2-5; a possible D gene is TRBD2 (6 bases). Looked up from germline, CDR1 is SGHTA and CDR2 is FQGNSA. The germline V and J ends were trimmed by 9 bases and 2 bases, with 16 bases remaining between them. This CDR3 contains 14 residues. This CDR3 is CASSNSGRQETQYF. The CDR3 coding sequence is TGTGCCAGTAGCAATTCAGGGAGGCAAGAGACCCAGTACTTC.

The table lists this clonotype with a few counts. The chain employs TRBV7-9 and TRBJ1-4; 9 bases are shared with TRBD1. Germline V CDR1 and CDR2: SEHNR, FQNEAQ (reference sequence). The CDR3 runs to 13 residues. V lost 8 bases to trimming and J lost 8 bases; unmatched junction nucleotides: 6. This chain's CDR3 is CASRTGEREKLFF. The CDR3 DNA reads TGTGCCAGCCGGACAGGGGAACGAGAAAAACTGTTTTTT.

CDR3 protein: CASSSSGRTNNEQFF. For the CDR3, the DNA is TGTGCCAGCAGCTCTAGCGGGAGGACGAACAATGAGCAGTTCTTC. The gene calls are TRBV7-2 and TRBJ2-1; TRBD2 matches 11 bases. V was clipped by 4 bases and J by 5 bases; unmatched bases: 4. This CDR3 is built from 15 residues. The germline CDR1 and CDR2 sequences are SGHTA and FQGNSA.